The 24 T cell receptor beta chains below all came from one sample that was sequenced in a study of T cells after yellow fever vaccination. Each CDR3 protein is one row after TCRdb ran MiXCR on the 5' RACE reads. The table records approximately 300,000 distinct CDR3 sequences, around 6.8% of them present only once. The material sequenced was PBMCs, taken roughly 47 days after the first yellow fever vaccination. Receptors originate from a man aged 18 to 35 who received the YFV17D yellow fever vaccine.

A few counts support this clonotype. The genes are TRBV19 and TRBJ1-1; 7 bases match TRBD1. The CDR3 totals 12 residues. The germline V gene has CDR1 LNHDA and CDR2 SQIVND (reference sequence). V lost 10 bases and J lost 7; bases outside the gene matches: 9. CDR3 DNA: TGTGCCAAGAAGGGGGCGCGATGTGAAGCTTTCTTT. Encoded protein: CAKKGARCEAFF.

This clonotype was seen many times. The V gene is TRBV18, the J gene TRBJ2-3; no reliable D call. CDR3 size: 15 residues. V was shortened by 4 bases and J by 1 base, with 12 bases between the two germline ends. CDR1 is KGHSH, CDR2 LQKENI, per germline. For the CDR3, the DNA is TGTGCCAGCTCACTCGATTTAGGGCGCACAGATACGCAGTATTTT. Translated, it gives CASSLDLGRTDTQYF.

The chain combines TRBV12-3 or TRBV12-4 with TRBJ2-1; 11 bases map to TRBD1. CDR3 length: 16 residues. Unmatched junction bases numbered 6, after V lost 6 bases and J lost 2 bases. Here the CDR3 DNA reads TGTGCCAGCAGCTCCGGGACAGGGGGTACCTACAATGAGCAGTTCTTC. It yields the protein CASSSGTGGTYNEQFF.

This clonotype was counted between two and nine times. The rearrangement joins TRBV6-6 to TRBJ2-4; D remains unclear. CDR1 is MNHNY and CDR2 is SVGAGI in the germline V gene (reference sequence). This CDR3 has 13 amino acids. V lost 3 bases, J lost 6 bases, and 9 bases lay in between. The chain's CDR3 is CASSYGILNIQYF. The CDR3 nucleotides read TGTGCCAGCAGTTATGGCATTTTAAACATTCAGTACTTC.

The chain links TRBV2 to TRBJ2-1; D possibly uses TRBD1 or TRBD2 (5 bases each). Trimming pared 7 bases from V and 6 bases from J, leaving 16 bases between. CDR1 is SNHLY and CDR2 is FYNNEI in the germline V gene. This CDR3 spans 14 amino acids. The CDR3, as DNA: TGTGCCAGCACTCCCGGGACGAACCGCAATGAGCAGTTCTTC. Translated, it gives CASTPGTNRNEQFF.

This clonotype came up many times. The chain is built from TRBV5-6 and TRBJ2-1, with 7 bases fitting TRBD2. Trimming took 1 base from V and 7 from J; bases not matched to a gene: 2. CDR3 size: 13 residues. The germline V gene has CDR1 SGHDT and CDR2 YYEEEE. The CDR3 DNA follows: TGTGCCAGCAGCTTGTCGGGACTAAATGAGCAGTTCTTC. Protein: CASSLSGLNEQFF.

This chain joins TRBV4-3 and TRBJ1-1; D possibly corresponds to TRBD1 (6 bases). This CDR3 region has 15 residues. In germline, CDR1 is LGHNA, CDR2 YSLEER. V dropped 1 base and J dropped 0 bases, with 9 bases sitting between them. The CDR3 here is CASSQGGRLNTEAFF. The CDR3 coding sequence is TGCGCCAGCAGCCAAGGGGGGCGGTTGAACACTGAAGCTTTCTTT.

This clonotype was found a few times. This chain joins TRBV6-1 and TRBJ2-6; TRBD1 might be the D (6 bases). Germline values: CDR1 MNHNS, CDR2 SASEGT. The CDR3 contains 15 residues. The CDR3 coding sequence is TGTGCGTCGAAGGGGGACCACTCTGGGGCCAACGTCCTGACTTTC. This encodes CASKGDHSGANVLTF.

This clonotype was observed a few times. The CDR3 coding sequence is TGTGCCAGTTCCCCAGTCGGGTCCCCATACCCCGAACTAGCGGTTGAGCAGTTCTTC. Its translation is CASSPVGSPYPELAVEQFF. The rearrangement joins TRBV19 to TRBJ2-1; 8 bases are a match to TRBD2. Trimming took 8 bases from V and 9 from J; bases not matched to a gene: 27. In germline, CDR1 is LNHDA, CDR2 SQIVND (reference sequence). There are 19 residues in the CDR3.

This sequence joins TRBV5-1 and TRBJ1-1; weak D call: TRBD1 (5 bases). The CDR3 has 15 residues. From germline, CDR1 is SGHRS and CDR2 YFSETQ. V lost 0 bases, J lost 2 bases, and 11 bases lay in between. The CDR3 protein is CASSLVSGPNTEAFF. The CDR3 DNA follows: TGCGCCAGCAGCTTGGTTTCGGGACCTAACACTGAAGCTTTCTTT.

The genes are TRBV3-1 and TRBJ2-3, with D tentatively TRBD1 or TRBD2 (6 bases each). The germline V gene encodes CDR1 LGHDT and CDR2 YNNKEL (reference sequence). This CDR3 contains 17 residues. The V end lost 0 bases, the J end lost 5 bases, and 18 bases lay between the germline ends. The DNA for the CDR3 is TGTGCCAGCAGCCAAGAGGCTGGGGGGCCGAATAGAGATACGCAGTATTTT. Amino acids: CASSQEAGGPNRDTQYF.

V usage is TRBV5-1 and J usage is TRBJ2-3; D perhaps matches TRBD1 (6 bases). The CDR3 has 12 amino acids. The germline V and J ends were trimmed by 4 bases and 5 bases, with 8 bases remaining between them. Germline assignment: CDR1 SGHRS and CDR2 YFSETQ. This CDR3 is CASSQGQDTQYF. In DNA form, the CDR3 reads TGCGCCAGCAGCCAGGGGCAAGATACGCAGTATTTT.

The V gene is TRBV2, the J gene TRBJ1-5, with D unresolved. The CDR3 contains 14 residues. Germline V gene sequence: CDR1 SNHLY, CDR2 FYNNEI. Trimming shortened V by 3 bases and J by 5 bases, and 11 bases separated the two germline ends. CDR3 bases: TGTGCCAGCAGTGAGGGTTGGGGTGATCAGCCCCAGCATTTT. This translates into CASSEGWGDQPQHF.

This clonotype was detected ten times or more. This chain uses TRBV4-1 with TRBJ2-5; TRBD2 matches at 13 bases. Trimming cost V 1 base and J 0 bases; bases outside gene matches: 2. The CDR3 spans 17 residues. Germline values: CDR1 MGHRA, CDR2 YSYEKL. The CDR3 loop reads CASSQGGTSGDQETQYF. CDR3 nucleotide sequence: TGCGCCAGCAGCCAAGGCGGGACTAGCGGGGACCAAGAGACCCAGTACTTC.

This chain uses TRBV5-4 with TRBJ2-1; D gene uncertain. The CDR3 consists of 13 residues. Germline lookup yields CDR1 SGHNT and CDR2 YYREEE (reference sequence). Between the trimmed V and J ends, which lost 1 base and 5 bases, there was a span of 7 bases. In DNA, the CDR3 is TGTGCCAGCAGCTTGATCAGCGACAATGAGCAGTTCTTC. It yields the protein CASSLISDNEQFF.

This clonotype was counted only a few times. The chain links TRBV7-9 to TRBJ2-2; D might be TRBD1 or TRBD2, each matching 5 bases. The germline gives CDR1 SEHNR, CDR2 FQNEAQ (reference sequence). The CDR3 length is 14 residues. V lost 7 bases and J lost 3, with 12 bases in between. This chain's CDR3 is CASTLGADTGELFF. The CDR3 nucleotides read TGTGCCAGCACCCTCGGGGCGGACACCGGGGAGCTGTTTTTT.

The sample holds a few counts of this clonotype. The CDR3 here is CASSRGLAGGNEQFF. Written as DNA, the CDR3 is TGCGCCAGCAGCCGGGGACTAGCGGGGGGGAATGAGCAGTTCTTC. The chain carries TRBV4-3 and TRBJ2-1, with 16 bases fitting TRBD2. This CDR3 has 15 amino acids. The V gene's germline CDR1 is LGHNA and CDR2 YSLEER. The V gene end was trimmed by 4 bases and the J gene end by 7 bases; junction bases not matched to a gene: 1.

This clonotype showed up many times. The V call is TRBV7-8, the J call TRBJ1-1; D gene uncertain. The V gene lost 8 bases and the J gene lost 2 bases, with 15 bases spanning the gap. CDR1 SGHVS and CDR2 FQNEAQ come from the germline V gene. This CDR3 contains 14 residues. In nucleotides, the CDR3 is TGTGCCAGCGAGACATGGGCAGAAAACACTGAAGCTTTCTTT. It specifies CASETWAENTEAFF.

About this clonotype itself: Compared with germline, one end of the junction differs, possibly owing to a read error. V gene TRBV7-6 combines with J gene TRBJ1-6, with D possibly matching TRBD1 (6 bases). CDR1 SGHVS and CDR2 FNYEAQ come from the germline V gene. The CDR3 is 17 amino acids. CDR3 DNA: TGTGCCAGCAGCCGCACGCAAGGGGGGTCCTATAATTCACCCCTCTACTTT. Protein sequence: CASSRTQGGSYNSPLYF.

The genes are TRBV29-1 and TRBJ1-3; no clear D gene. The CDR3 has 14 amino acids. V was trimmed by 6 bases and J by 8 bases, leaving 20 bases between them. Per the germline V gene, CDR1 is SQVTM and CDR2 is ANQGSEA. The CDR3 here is CSVTRVLPVDTIYF. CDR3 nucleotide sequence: TGCAGCGTCACCCGGGTCCTCCCCGTTGACACCATATATTTT.

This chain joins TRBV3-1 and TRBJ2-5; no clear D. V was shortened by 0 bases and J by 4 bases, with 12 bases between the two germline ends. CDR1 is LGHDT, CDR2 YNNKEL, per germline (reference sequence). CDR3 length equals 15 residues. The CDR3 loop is CASSQDSALRETQYF. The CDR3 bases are TGTGCCAGCAGCCAAGATTCGGCACTCCGAGAGACCCAGTACTTC.

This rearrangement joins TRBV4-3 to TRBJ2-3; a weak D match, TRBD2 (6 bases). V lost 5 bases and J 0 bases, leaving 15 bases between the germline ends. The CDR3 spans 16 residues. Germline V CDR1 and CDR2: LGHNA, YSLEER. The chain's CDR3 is CASSETGGPSTDTQYF. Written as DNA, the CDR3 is TGCGCCAGCAGCGAGACCGGGGGTCCTAGCACAGATACGCAGTATTTT.

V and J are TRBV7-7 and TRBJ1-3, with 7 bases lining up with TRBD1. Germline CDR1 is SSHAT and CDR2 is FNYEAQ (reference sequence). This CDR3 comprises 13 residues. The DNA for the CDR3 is TGTGCTAGCTCGACAGGGACTGGAAACACCATATATTTT. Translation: CASSTGTGNTIYF.

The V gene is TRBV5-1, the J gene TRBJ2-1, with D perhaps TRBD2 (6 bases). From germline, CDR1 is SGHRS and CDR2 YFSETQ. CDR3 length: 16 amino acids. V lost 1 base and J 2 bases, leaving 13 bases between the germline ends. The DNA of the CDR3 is TGCGCCAGCAGCTTGTTTTCCCAGCGGGCCTACAATGAGCAGTTCTTC. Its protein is CASSLFSQRAYNEQFF.